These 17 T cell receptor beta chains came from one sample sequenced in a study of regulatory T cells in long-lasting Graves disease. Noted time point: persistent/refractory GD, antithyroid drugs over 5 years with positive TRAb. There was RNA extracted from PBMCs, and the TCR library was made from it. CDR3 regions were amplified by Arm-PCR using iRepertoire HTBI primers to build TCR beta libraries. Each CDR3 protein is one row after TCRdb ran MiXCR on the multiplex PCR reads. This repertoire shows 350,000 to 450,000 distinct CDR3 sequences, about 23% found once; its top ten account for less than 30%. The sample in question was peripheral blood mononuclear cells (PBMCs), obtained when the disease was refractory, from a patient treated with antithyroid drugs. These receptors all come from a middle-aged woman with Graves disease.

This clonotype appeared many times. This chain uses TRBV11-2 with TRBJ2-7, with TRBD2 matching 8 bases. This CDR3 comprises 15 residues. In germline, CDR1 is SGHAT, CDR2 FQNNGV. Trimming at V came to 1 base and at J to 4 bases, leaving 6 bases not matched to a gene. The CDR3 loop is CASSLGAGASYEQYF. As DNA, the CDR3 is TGTGCCAGCAGCTTAGGAGCGGGGGCTTCATACGAGCAGTACTTC.

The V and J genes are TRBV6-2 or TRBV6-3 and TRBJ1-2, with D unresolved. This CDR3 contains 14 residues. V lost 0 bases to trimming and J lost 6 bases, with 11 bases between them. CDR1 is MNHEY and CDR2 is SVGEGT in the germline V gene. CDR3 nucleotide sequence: TGTGCCAGCAGTTACTCCTCCTCGGCCCATGGCTACACCTTC. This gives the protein CASSYSSSAHGYTF.

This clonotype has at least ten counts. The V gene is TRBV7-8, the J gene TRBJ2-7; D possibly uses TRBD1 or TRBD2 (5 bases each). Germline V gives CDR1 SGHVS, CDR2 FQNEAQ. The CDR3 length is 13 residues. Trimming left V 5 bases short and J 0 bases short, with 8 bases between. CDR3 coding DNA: TGTGCCAGCAGCGAGGGGAGCTCCTACGAGCAGTACTTC. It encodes CASSEGSSYEQYF.

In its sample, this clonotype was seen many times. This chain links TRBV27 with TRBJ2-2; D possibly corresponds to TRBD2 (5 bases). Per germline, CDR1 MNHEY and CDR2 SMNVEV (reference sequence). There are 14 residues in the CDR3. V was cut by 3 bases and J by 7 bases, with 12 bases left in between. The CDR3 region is CASSFVREGGELFF. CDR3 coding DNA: TGTGCCAGCAGTTTCGTCCGCGAGGGCGGGGAGCTGTTTTTT.

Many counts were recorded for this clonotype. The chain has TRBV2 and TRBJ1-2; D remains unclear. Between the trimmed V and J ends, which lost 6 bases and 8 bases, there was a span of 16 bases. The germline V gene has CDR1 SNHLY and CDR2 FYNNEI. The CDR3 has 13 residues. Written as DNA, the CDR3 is TGTGCCAGCAGGGTTACACTAGCCGGGGGCTACACCTTC. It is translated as CASRVTLAGGYTF.

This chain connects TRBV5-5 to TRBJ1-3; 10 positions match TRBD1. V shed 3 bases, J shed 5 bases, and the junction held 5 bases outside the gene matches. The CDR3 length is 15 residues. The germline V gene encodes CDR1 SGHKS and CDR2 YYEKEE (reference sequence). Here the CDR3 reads CASSYRDRGRNTIYF. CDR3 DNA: TGTGCCAGCAGCTACCGGGACAGGGGAAGAAACACCATATATTTT.

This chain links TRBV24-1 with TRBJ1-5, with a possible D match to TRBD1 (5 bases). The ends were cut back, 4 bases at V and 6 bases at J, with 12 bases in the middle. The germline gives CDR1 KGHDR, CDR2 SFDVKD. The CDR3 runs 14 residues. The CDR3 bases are TGTGCCACCAGTGAAGGGGCCCTTGCTCAGCCCCAGCATTTT. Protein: CATSEGALAQPQHF.

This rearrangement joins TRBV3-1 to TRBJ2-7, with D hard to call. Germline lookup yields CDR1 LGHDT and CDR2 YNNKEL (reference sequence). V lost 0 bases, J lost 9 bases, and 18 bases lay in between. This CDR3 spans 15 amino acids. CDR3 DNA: TGTGCCAGCAGCCAAGATCTGGTGACAATCAAGGGGCAGTACTTC. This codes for CASSQDLVTIKGQYF.

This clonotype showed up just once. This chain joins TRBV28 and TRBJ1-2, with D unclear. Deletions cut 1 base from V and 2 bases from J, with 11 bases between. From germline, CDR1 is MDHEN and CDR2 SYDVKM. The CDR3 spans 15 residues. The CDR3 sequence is CASSLSVGLNYGYTF. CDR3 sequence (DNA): TGTGCCAGCAGTTTATCGGTAGGGCTAAACTATGGCTACACCTTC.

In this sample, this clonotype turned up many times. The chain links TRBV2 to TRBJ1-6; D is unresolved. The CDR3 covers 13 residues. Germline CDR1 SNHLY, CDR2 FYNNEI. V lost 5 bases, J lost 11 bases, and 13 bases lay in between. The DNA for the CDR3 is TGTGCCAGCAGTTACAGAGGTTGGACACCCCTCCACTTT. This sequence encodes CASSYRGWTPLHF. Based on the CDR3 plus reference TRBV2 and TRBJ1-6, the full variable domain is EPEVTQTPSHQVTQMGQEVILRCVPISNHLYFYWYRQILGQKVEFLVSFYNNEISEKSEIFDDQFSVERPDGSNFTLKIRSTKLEDSAMYFCASSYRGWTPLHFGNGTRLTVT.

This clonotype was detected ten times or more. The DNA of the CDR3 is TGTGCCAGTAGTATCCCCGACAGGGGGAGCGAGCAGTACTTC. Protein: CASSIPDRGSEQYF. The chain joins TRBV19 to TRBJ2-7, with 9 bases identical to TRBD1. CDR1 and CDR2 (germline): LNHDA, SQIVND (reference sequence). This CDR3 has 14 residues. Trimming at V came to 3 bases and at J to 6 bases, leaving 6 bases not matched to a gene.

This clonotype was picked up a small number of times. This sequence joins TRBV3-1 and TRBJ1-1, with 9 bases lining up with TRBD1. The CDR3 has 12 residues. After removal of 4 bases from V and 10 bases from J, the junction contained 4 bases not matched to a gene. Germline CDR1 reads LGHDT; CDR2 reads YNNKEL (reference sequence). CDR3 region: CASSRQTGGAFF. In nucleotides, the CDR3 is TGTGCCAGCAGCCGGCAGACAGGGGGAGCTTTCTTT.

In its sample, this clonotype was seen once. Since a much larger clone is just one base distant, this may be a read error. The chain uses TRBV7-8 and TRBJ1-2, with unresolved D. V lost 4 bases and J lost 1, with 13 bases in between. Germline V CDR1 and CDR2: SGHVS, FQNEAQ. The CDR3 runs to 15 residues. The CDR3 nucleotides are TGTGCCAGCAGCTCCCCGGACTCATATAACTATGGCTACACCTTC. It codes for CASSSPDSYNYGYTF.

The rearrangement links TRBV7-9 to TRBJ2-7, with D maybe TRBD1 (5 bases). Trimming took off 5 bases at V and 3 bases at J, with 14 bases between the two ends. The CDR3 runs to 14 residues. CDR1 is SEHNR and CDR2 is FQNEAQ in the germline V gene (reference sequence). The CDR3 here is CASSLQGTGYEQYF. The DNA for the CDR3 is TGTGCCAGCAGCCTGCAGGGCACTGGCTACGAGCAGTACTTC.

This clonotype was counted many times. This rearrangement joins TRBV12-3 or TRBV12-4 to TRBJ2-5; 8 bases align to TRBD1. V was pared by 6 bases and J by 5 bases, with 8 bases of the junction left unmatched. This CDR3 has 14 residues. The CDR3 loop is CASRYQGAGETQYF. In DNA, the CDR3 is TGTGCCAGCAGATACCAGGGGGCCGGCGAGACCCAGTACTTC.

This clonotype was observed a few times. CDR3 loop: CASRWTGARSPLHF. CDR3 in DNA: TGTGCCAGCAGATGGACAGGGGCGAGGTCACCCCTCCACTTT. The chain joins TRBV28 to TRBJ1-6; 9 bases are a match to TRBD1. The CDR3 totals 14 residues. The ends lost 6 bases at V and 10 bases at J; junction bases unmatched: 7. Germline V lookup: CDR1 MDHEN, CDR2 SYDVKM.

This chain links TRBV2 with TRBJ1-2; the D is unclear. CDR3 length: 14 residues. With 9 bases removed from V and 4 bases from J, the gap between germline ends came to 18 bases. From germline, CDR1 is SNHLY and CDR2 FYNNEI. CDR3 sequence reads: CARQDPTILYGYTF. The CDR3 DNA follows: TGTGCCAGGCAGGACCCAACAATACTCTATGGCTACACCTTC. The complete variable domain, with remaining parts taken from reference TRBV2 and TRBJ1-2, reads EPEVTQTPSHQVTQMGQEVILRCVPISNHLYFYWYRQILGQKVEFLVSFYNNEISEKSEIFDDQFSVERPDGSNFTLKIRSTKLEDSAMYFCARQDPTILYGYTFGSGTRLTVV.